The 12 T cell receptor beta chains below all came from one sample that was sequenced in a study of T cells in Graves' hyperthyroidism and ophthalmopathy. The investigators amplified TCR beta CDR3 regions from RNA transcripts. Using the HTBI primer set, a first-round RT-PCR was run on the TCR CDR3. TCRdb re-called the multiplex PCR reads through MiXCR, storing one row per CDR3 protein. The data show around 340,000 distinct CDR3 sequences, approximately 18% seen once. The sample taken for sequencing was blood. These receptors originate from a woman in her twenties or thirties with Graves' hyperthyroidism that later progressed to Graves' ophthalmopathy.

This chain links TRBV12-3 or TRBV12-4 with TRBJ2-7; D gene unclear. Trimming removed 2 bases from V and 4 bases from J, with 15 bases in between. The CDR3 covers 15 residues. CDR3 in amino acids: CASSLTGRPPYEQYF. CDR3 coding DNA: TGTGCCAGCAGTTTAACCGGCAGGCCTCCGTACGAGCAGTACTTC.

The table lists this clonotype with many counts. The chain uses TRBV28 and TRBJ2-7; the match to TRBD1 covers 9 bases. CDR1 is MDHEN and CDR2 is SYDVKM in the germline V gene. The CDR3 extends over 15 amino acids. V was clipped by 5 bases and J by 4 bases; unmatched bases: 9. CDR3 residues: CASSLPGQGIYEQYF. CDR3 nucleotides: TGTGCCAGCAGTCTACCGGGACAGGGAATTTACGAGCAGTACTTC.

The V and J genes are TRBV10-3 and TRBJ2-1, with 9 bases matching TRBD1. The V gene end was trimmed by 8 bases and the J gene end by 6 bases; junction bases not matched to a gene: 11. From germline, CDR1 is ENHRY and CDR2 SYGVKD. The CDR3 is 15 residues long. The chain's CDR3 is CAILVADRGGNEQFF. In nucleotides, the CDR3 is TGTGCCATCTTGGTGGCGGACAGGGGAGGCAATGAGCAGTTCTTC.

The gene calls are TRBV2 and TRBJ2-5; D uncertain. V was clipped by 8 bases and J by 5 bases, with 15 bases between them. CDR3 length equals 13 residues. CDR1 is SNHLY, CDR2 FYNNEI, per germline. The CDR3 loop is CASLPRYSETQYF. Here the CDR3 DNA reads TGTGCCAGCCTACCTAGGTATTCCGAGACCCAGTACTTC.

This clonotype was picked up many times. The V gene is TRBV12-3 or TRBV12-4, the J gene TRBJ1-4, with 9 bases aligning to TRBD1. CDR3 size: 14 residues. V was pared by 3 bases and J by 8 bases, with 4 bases of the junction left unmatched. The chain's CDR3 is CASSFDRGNEKLFF. For the CDR3, the DNA is TGTGCCAGCAGTTTTGACAGGGGGAACGAAAAACTGTTTTTT.

This clonotype occurred many times. This chain joins TRBV18 and TRBJ2-1; D perhaps matches TRBD2 (6 bases). Looked up from germline, CDR1 is KGHSH and CDR2 is LQKENI. The CDR3 sequence is 15 residues long. V gave up 2 bases and J gave up 5 bases, with 13 bases separating them. The CDR3 DNA is TGTGCCAGCTCACCATTTCGAGCGGGCGACAATGAGCAGTTCTTC. This gives the protein CASSPFRAGDNEQFF.

The V gene is TRBV19, the J gene TRBJ1-5; D is unresolved. CDR3 length: 12 amino acids. Germline V CDR1 and CDR2: LNHDA, SQIVND (reference sequence). The ends were cut back, 6 bases at V and 6 bases at J, with 9 bases in the middle. The CDR3 coding sequence is TGTGCCAGTAGGGGGTTGGGTCAGCCCCAGCATTTT. It is translated as CASRGLGQPQHF. Full variable domain (outside the CDR3, taken from reference TRBV19 and TRBJ1-5): DGGITQSPKYLFRKEGQNVTLSCEQNLNHDAMYWYRQDPGQGLRLIYYSQIVNDFQKGDIAEGYSVSREKKESFPLTVTSAQKNPTAFYLCASRGLGQPQHFGDGTRLSIL.

This clonotype was seen a handful of times. This sequence joins TRBV15 and TRBJ2-5, with D unresolved. Per the germline V gene, CDR1 is LNHNV and CDR2 is YYDKDF (reference sequence). Trimming removed 1 base from V and 1 base from J, with 10 bases in between. This CDR3 is 15 amino acids long. In DNA, the CDR3 is TGTGCCACCAGCAGAGGGCTAGGAACCCAAGAGACCCAGTACTTC. It specifies CATSRGLGTQETQYF.

This clonotype was seen ten or more times. The J gene is TRBJ2-7, the V gene TRBV2, with no clear D. V lost 2 bases to trimming and J lost 6 bases, with 5 bases between them. Germline assignment: CDR1 SNHLY and CDR2 FYNNEI. CDR3 length: 11 amino acids. The CDR3 bases are TGTGCCAGCAGTGAACAAAGCGAGCAGTACTTC. It encodes CASSEQSEQYF.

The sample holds a few counts of this clonotype. The chain joins TRBV14 to TRBJ2-6; TRBD1 matches at 8 bases. The CDR3 totals 18 residues. V dropped 0 bases and J dropped 3; count of bases not matched to a gene: 7. Germline V gene lookup returns CDR1 SGHDN and CDR2 FVKESK. CDR3 bases: TGTGCCAGCAGCCAAGATGGTCAGGGGGCGTATGGGGCCAACGTCCTGACTTTC. This codes for CASSQDGQGAYGANVLTF.

The chain uses TRBV5-1 and TRBJ2-2; TRBD1 agrees at 8 bases. The V and J ends lost 4 bases and 6 bases, in that order; junction bases with no gene match: 8. Looked up from germline, CDR1 is SGHRS and CDR2 is YFSETQ. This CDR3 has 15 amino acids. The CDR3 DNA follows: TGCGCCAGCAGCCCGACAGGGGACCGGGCCGGGGAGCTGTTTTTT. Protein sequence: CASSPTGDRAGELFF.

This clonotype was counted at least ten times. V gene TRBV6-6 combines with J gene TRBJ1-2; no reliable D call. Trimming shortened V by 1 base and J by 8 bases, and 20 bases separated the two germline ends. Looked up from germline, CDR1 is MNHNY and CDR2 is SVGAGI (reference sequence). CDR3 length equals 16 residues. CDR3 nucleotide sequence: TGTGCCAGCAGTTACTTTTTTGCGGGAGCCGGGATGGGCTACACCTTC. Translation: CASSYFFAGAGMGYTF.